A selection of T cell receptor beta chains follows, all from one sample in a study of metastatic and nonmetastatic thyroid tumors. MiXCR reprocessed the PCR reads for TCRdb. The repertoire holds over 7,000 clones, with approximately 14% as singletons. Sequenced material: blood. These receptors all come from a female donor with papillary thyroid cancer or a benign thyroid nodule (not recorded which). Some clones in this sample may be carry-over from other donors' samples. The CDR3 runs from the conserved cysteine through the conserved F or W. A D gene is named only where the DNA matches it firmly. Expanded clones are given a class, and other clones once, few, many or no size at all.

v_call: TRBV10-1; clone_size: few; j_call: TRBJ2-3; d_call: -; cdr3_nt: TGCGCCAGCAGTGACGGGAGCGGAGGCACAGATACGCAGTATTTT; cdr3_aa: CASSDGSGGTDTQYF
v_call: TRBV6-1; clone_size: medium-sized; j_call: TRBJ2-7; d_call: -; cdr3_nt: TGTGCCAGCAGTGAGGGGACCCGACCGCGCTCCTACGAGCAGTACTTC; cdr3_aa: CASSEGTRPRSYEQYF
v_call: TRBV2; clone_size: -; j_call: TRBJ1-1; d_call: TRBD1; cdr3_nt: TGTGCCAGCAGTTGGGGGACAGGTGGCTTCAGTGGCACTGAAGCTTTCTTC; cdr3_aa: CASSWGTGGFSGTEAFF
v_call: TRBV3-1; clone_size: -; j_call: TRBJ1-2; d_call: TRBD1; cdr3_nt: TGTGCCAGCAGCCGGGACAGCAACTATGGCTACACCTTC; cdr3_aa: CASSRDSNYGYTF
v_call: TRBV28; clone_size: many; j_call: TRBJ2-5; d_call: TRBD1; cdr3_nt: TGTGCCAGCAGTTTATGGGGACAGGGTATACGAGAGACCCAGTACTTC; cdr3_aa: CASSLWGQGIRETQYF
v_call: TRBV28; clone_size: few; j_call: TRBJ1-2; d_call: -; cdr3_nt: TGTGCCAGCAGTTGGACAGTGTATGGCTACACCTTC; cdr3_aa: CASSWTVYGYTF
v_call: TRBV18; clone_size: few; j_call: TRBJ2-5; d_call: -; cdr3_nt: TGTGCCAGCTCACCACGCCAGGCGGGTCGAGAGACCCAGTACTTC; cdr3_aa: CASSPRQAGRETQYF
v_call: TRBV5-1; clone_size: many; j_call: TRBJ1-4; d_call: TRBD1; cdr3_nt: TGCGCCAGCAGCCCCAGGACAGGGGAGGTGGAAAAACTGTTTTTT; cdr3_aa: CASSPRTGEVEKLFF
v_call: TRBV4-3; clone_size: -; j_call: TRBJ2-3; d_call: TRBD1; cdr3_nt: TGCGCCAGCAGCCAAGACCTAGGGACAGGGCAAGCAGATACGCAGTATTTT; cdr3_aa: CASSQDLGTGQADTQYF
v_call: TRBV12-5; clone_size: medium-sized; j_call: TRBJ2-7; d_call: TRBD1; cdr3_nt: TGTGCTAGTGGGGAGGGACAGGGGAAGCCTTACTACGAGCAGTACTTC; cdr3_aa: CASGEGQGKPYYEQYF
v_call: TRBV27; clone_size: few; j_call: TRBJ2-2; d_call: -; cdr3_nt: TGTGCCAGCAGTTTTGGGTCCGAACGGGGCGGGGAGCTGTTTTTT; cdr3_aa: CASSFGSERGGELFF
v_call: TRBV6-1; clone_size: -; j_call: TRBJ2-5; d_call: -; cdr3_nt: TGTTCCAGCGCCGCCTCCTTAGTAGAGCAGACCCAGTACTTC; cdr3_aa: CSSAASLVEQTQYF
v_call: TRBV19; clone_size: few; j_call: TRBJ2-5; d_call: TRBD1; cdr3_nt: TGTGCCAGTAGTAAACGGGACAGGGGAGAGACCCAGTACTTC; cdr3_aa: CASSKRDRGETQYF
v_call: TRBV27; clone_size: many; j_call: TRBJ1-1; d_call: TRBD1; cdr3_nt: TGTGCCAGCAGACTCGACAGGGTTGCTGAGGCTTTCTTT; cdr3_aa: CASRLDRVAEAFF
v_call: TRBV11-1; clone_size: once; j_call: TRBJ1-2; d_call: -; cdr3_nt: TGTGCCAGCAGCCCCTTGATTGGCTCTGGGTTAGGCGGCTACACCTTC; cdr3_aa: CASSPLIGSGLGGYTF
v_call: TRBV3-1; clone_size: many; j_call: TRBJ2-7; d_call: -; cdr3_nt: TGTGCCAGCAGTCCAGGGGGGGACGAGCAGTACTTC; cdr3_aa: CASSPGGDEQYF
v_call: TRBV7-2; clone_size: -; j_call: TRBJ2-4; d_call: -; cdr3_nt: TGTGCCAGCAGCTTAGAACGAAGGGCCGCCAAAAACATTCAGTACTTC; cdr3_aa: CASSLERRAAKNIQYF
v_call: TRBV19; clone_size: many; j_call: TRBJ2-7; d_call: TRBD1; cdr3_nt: TGTGCCAGTAGTATATCTCCGGGACAGGGGGCCTACGAGCAGTACTTC; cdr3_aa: CASSISPGQGAYEQYF
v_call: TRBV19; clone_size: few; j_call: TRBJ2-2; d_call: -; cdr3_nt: TGTGCCAGTAGATTGCAGGGTCCCGGGGAGCTGTTTTTT; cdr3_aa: CASRLQGPGELFF
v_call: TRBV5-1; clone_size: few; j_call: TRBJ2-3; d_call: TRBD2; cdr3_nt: TGCGCCAGCAGCGTGGAGCGGGGTGGGGATACGCAGTATTTT; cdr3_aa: CASSVERGGDTQYF
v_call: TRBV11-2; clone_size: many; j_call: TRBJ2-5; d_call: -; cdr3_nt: TGTGCCAGCAGCGTCGTAGAGACCCAGTACTTC; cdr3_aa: CASSVVETQYF
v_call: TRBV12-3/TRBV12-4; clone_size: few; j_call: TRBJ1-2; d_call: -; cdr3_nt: TGTGCCAGCAGCTCCCGCTTCTATGGCTACACCTTC; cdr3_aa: CASSSRFYGYTF
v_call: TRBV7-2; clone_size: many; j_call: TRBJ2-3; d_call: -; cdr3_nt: TGTGCCAGCAGCTTAGCGCGAGGGTGGTTGACAGATACGCAGTATTTT; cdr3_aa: CASSLARGWLTDTQYF
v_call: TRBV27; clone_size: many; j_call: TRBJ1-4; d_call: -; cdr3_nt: TGTGCCAGCAGGAGGTCCAGAACTGACATTAGAGTTGAAAAACTGTTTTTT; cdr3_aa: CASRRSRTDIRVEKLFF
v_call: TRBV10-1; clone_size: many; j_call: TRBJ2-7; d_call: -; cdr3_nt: TGCGCCAGCAGTGAGTCTTACGAGCAGTACTTC; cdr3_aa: CASSESYEQYF
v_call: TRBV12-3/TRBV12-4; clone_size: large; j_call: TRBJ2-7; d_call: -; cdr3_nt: TGTGCCAGCAGTCCCGGGACAAGCTCCTACGAGCAGTACTTC; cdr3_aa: CASSPGTSSYEQYF
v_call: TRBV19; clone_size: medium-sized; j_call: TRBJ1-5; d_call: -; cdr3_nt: TGTGCCAGTAGTCGGGGTTTCGATCAGCCCCAGCATTTT; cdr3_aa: CASSRGFDQPQHF
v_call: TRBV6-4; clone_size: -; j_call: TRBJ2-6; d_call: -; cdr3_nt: TGTGCCAGCAGTGACGTATATGGGGCCAACGTCCTGACTTTC; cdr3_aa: CASSDVYGANVLTF
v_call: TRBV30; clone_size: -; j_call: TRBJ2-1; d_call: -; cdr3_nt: TGTGCCTGGAGACCCTACAATGAGCAGTTCTTC; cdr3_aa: CAWRPYNEQFF
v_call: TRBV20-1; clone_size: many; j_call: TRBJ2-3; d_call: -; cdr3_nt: TGCAGTGCTAGTTTCGCAGGGCGAGCGGAAGATACGCAGTATTTT; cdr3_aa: CSASFAGRAEDTQYF
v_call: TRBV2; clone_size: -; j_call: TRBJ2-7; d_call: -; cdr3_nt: TGTGCCAGCAGGGAGGGGTCCCAGAGCTCCTACGAGCAGTACTTC; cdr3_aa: CASREGSQSSYEQYF
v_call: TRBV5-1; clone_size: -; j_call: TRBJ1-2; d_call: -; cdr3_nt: TGCGCCAGCAGCTTGGGGACGGCTAACTATGGCTACACCTTC; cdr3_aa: CASSLGTANYGYTF
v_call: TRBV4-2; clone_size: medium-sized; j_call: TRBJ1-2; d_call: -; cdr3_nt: TGTGCCAGCCGACAAGGAGGGGGGATTTTCTATGGCTACACCTTC; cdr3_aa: CASRQGGGIFYGYTF
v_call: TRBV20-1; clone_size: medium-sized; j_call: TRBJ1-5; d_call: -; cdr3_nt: TGCAGTGCCCGGGACTTACTAGACGGAGGGCAGCCCCAGCATTTT; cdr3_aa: CSARDLLDGGQPQHF
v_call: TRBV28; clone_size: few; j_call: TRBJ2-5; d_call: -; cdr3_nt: TGTGCCAGCAGCCGGGTGGTCGGGGAGACCCAGTACTTC; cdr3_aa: CASSRVVGETQYF
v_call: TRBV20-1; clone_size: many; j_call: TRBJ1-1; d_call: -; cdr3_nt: TGCAGTGCTAGACAGGGGAAGACTGAAGCTTTCTTT; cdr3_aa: CSARQGKTEAFF
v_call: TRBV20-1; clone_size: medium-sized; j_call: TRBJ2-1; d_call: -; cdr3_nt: TGCAGTGCTAAAACCCTAGCGCCGAGCTCCTACAATGAGCAGTTCTTC; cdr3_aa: CSAKTLAPSSYNEQFF
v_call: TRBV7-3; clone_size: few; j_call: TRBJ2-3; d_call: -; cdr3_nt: TGTGCCAGCAGCTCTTTCGGGGGAGCAGATACGCAGTATTTT; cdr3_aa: CASSSFGGADTQYF
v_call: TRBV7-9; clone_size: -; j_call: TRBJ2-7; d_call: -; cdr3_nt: TGTGCCAGCAGCCGGGGCGAAGGGTCCTACGAGCAGTACTTC; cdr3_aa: CASSRGEGSYEQYF
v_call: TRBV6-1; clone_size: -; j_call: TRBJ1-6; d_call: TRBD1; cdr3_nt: TGTGCCAGCAGGGATGGACAGGGTGATAATTCACCCCTCCACTTT; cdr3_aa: CASRDGQGDNSPLHF
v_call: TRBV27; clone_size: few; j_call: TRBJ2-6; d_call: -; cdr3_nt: TGTGCCAGCAGTCCCACCTCTGGGGCCAACGTCCTGACTTTC; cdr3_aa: CASSPTSGANVLTF
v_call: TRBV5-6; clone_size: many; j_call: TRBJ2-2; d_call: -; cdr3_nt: TGTGCCAGCAGCTTGATGTTGGCCGGGGAGCTGTTTTTT; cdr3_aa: CASSLMLAGELFF
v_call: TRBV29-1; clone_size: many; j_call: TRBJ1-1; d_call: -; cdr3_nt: TGCAGCCCGGGTTTAGAGGGGGTCTACACTGAAGCTTTCTTT; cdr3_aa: CSPGLEGVYTEAFF
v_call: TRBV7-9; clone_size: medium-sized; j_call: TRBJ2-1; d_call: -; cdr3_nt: TGTGCCAGCAGCTATGGATGGGATGAGCAGTTCTTC; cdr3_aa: CASSYGWDEQFF
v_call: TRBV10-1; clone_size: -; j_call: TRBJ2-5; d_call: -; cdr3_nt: TGCGCCATCAGTGACGGGACCCAAGAGACCCAGTACTTC; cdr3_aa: CAISDGTQETQYF
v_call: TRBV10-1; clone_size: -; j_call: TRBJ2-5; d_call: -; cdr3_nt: TGCGCCAGCTCGATTGGAGATGTAGCTTCCGAGACCCAGTACTTC; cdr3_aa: CASSIGDVASETQYF
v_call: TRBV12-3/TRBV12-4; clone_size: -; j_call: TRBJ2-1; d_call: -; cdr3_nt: TGTGCCAGCAGCGAACAGGGAGGGCTCTACAATGAGCAGTTCTTC; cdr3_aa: CASSEQGGLYNEQFF